This T cell receptor (beta chain) was documented in a study of blood T cell repertoires in COVID-19. What the recovered Cohort 3 donors had was two negative PCRs, clearance, or symptom resolution. Libraries were prepared by immunoSEQ multiplex PCR; TCRdb keeps only in-frame clonotypes and omits some of them. The sample yields 200,000 to 250,000 clones, approximately 80% seen once. Germline V gene sequence: CDR1 SNHLY, CDR2 FYNNEI. This CDR3 comprises 15 residues. The germline V and J ends were trimmed by 6 bases and 0 bases, with 12 bases remaining between them. The material sequenced was PBMCs or T cells enriched from blood (not recorded which). This TCR came from a man aged 55 to 69 who had recovered from COVID-19. The chain joins TRBV2 to TRBJ1-3, with D perhaps matching TRBD1 (6 bases). The CDR3: CASSKGQLSGNTIYF. CDR3 nucleotide sequence: TGTGCCAGCAGCAAAGGACAGCTCTCTGGAAACACCATATATTTT.